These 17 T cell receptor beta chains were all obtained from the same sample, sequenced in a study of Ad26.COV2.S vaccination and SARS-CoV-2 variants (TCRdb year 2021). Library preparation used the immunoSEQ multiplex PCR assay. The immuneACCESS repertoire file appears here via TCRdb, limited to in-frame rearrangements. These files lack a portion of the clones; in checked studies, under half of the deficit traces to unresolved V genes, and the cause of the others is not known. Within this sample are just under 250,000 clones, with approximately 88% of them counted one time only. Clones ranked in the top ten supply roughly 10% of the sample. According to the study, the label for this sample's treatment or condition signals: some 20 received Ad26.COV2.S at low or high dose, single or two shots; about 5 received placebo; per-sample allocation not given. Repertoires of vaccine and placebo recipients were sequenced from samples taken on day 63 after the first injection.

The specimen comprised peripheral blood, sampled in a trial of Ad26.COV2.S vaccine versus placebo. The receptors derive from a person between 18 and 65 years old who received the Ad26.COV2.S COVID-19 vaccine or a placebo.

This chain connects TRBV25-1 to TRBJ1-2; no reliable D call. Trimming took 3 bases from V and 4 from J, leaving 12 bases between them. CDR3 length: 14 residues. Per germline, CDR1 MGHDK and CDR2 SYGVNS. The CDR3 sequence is CASSDPGRSYGYTF. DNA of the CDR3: TGTGCCAGCAGTGACCCAGGACGGAGCTATGGCTACACCTTC.

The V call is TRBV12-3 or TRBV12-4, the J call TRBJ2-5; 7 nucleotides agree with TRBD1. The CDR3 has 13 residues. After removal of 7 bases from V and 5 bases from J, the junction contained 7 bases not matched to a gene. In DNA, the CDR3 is TGTGCCAGCACTTCACAGGGGTGGGAGACCCAGTACTTC. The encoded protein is CASTSQGWETQYF.

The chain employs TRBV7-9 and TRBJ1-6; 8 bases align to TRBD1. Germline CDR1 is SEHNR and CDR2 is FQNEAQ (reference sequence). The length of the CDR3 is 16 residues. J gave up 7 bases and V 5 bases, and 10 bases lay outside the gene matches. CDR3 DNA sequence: TGTGCCAGCAGCCCAGACCGACAGGGGAGGAATTCACCCCTCCACTTT. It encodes CASSPDRQGRNSPLHF.

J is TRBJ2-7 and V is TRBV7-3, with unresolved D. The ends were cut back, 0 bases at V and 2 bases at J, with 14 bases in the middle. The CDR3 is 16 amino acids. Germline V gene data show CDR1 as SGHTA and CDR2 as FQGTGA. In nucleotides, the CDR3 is TGTGCCAGCAGCTTAACGGCCCTTGGCGGACCCTACGAGCAGTACTTC. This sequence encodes CASSLTALGGPYEQYF.

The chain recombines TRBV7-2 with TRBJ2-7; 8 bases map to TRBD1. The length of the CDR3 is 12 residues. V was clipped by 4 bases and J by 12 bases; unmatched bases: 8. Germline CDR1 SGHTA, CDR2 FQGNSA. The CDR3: CASSYGDRSLYF. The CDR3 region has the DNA TGTGCCAGCAGCTACGGGGACAGGTCCCTGTACTTC.

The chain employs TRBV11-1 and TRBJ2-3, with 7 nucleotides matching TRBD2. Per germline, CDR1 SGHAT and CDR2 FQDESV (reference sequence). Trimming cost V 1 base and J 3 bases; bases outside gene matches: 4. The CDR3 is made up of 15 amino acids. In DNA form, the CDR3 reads TGTGCCAGCAGCTTAGTTGGGGGGGGGACAGATACGCAGTATTTT. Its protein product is CASSLVGGGTDTQYF.

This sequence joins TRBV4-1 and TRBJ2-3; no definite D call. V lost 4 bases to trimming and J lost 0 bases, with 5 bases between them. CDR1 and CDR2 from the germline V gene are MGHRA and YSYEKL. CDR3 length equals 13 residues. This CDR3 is CASSRPSTDTQYF. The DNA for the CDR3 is TGCGCCAGCAGCCGTCCTAGCACAGATACGCAGTATTTT.

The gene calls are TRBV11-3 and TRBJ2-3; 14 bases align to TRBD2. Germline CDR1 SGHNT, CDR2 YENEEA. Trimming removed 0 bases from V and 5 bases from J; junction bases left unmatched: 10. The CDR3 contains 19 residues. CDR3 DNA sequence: TGTGCCAGCAGCTTAGAGGGGGGACTAGCGGGAGTGAGAGTAGATACGCAGTATTTT. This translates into CASSLEGGLAGVRVDTQYF.

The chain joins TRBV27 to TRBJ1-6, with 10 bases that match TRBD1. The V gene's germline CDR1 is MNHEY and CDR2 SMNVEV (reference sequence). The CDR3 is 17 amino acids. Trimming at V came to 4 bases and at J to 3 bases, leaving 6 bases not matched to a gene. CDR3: CASSSRQGAFYNSPLHF. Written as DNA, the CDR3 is TGTGCCAGCAGTTCCCGACAGGGGGCCTTCTATAATTCACCCCTCCACTTT.

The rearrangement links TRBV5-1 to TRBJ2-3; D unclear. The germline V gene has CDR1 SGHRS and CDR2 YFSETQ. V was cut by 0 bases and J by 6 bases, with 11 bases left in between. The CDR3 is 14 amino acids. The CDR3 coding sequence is TGCGCCAGCAGCTTGGCCAGCCTTCGGGATACGCAGTATTTT. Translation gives CASSLASLRDTQYF.

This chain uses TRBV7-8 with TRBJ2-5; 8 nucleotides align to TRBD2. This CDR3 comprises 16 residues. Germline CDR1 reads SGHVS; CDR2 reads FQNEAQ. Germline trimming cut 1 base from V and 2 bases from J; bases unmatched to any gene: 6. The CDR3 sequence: CASSLDRLARQETQYF. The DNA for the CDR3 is TGTGCCAGCAGCTTAGACCGACTAGCGAGACAAGAGACCCAGTACTTC.

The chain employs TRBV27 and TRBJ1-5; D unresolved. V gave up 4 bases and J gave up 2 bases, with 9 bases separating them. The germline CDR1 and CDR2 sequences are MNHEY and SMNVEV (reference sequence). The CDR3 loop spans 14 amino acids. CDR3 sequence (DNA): TGTGCCAGCAGTTCGGGGTTTGGCAATCAGCCCCAGCATTTT. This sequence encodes CASSSGFGNQPQHF.

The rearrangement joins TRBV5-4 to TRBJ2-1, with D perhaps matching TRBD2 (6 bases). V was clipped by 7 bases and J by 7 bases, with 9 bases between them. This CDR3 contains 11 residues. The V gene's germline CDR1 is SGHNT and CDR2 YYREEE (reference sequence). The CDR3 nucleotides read TGTGCCAGCGGGGCGGGGAATGAGCAGTTCTTC. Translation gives CASGAGNEQFF.

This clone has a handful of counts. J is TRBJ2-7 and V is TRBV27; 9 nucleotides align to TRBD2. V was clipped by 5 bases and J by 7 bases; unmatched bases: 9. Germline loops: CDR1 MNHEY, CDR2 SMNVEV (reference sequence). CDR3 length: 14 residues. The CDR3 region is CASSGAGGPVEQYF. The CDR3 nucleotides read TGTGCCAGCAGTGGGGCGGGAGGGCCGGTTGAGCAGTACTTC.

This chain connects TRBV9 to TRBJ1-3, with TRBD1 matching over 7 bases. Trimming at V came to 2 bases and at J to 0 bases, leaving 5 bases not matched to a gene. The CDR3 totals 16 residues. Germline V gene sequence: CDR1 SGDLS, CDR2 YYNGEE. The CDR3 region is CASSVGQLYSGNTIYF. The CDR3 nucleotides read TGTGCCAGCAGCGTGGGACAGCTTTACTCTGGAAACACCATATATTTT.

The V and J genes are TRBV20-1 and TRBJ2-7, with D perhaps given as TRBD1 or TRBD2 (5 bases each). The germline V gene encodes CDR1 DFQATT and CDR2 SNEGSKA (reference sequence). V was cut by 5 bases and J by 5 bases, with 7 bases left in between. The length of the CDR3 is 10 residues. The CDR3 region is CSAWDHEQYF. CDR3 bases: TGCAGTGCTTGGGACCACGAGCAGTACTTC.

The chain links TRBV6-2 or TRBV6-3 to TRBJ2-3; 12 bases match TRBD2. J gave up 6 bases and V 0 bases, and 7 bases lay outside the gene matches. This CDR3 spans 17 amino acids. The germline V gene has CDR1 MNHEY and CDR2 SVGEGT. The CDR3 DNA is TGTGCCAGCAGTTACTCGACCCTAGCGGGAGGGTGGGATACGCAGTATTTT. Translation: CASSYSTLAGGWDTQYF.